A selection of T cell receptor beta chains follows, all from one sample in a study of Ad26.COV2.S vaccination and SARS-CoV-2 variants. Profiling relied on immunoSEQ multiplex PCR, and the TCRdb table lists in-frame clones only, not all of them. The sample consists of almost 400,000 clones, about 88% of them appearing once. The specimen comprised peripheral blood, sampled in a trial of Ad26.COV2.S vaccine versus placebo. These receptors were collected from a person between 18 and 65 years old who received the Ad26.COV2.S COVID-19 vaccine or a placebo. Each CDR3 is given without its conserved first and last residue. Each record gives: clone size, V gene, CDR3 protein. A clone size is listed for some rows: how often the clone was seen (once, few, many), or a class if it is expanded.

clone_size: once; v_call: TRBV28; cdr3_aa: ASSQGSYNSPLH
clone_size: -; v_call: TRBV7-2; cdr3_aa: ASSLGGLDNEQF
clone_size: -; v_call: TRBV2; cdr3_aa: ASSEGGGQETQY
clone_size: -; v_call: TRBV30; cdr3_aa: ASEEGGGTEAF
clone_size: -; v_call: TRBV5-1; cdr3_aa: ASSLDGTHTGNEQF
clone_size: -; v_call: TRBV6-2/TRBV6-3; cdr3_aa: ASSSPPSELF
clone_size: -; v_call: TRBV19; cdr3_aa: ASSLLAGANTGELF
clone_size: -; v_call: TRBV5-6; cdr3_aa: ASSLTTGVLDTQY
clone_size: -; v_call: TRBV6-5; cdr3_aa: ASSYSSNQPQH
clone_size: -; v_call: TRBV15; cdr3_aa: ATSKWTGGLGQF
clone_size: -; v_call: TRBV3-1/TRBV3-2; cdr3_aa: ASSQWRGVATGELF
clone_size: few; v_call: TRBV4-3; cdr3_aa: ASSQGLTGMGDTQY
clone_size: once; v_call: TRBV4-2; cdr3_aa: ASSQEVGQGMDYGYT
clone_size: -; v_call: TRBV7-9; cdr3_aa: ASSLEQNGGDYGYT
clone_size: -; v_call: TRBV6-2/TRBV6-3; cdr3_aa: ASSTRDRSNQPQH
clone_size: -; v_call: TRBV12-3/TRBV12-4; cdr3_aa: ASSLLGGQPQH
clone_size: -; v_call: TRBV30; cdr3_aa: AWSSGGNQPQH